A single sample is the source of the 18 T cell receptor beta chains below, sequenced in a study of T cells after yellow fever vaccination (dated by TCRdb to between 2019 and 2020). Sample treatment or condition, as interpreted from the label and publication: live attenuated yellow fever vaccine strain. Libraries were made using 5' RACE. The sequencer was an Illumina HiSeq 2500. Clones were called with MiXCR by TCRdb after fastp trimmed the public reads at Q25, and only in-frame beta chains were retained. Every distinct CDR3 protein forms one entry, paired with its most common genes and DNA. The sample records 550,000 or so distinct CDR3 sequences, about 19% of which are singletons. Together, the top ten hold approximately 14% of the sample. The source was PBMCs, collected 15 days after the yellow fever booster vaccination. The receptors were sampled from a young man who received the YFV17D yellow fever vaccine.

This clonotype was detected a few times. As DNA, the CDR3 is TGTGCCAGCAGCGTAGATTCGGGCGAGACCCAGTACTTC. Residues: CASSVDSGETQYF. This sequence joins TRBV9 and TRBJ2-5; unclear D gene. Trimming removed 0 bases from V and 5 bases from J, with 8 bases in between. Germline V gives CDR1 SGDLS, CDR2 YYNGEE. The CDR3 is 13 amino acids.

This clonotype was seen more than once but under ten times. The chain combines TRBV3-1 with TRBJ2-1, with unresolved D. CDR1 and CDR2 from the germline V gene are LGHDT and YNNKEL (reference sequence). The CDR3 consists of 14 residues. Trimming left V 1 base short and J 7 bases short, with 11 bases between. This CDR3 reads CASSQGGMSNEQFF. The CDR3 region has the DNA TGTGCCAGCAGCCAAGGTGGTATGTCAAATGAGCAGTTCTTC.

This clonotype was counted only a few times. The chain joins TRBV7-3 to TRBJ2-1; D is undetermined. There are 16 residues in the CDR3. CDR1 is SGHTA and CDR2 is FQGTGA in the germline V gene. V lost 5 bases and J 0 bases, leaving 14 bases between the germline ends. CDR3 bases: TGTGCCAGCAGCCTCCGGATGTGGAGCTCCTACAATGAGCAGTTCTTC. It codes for CASSLRMWSSYNEQFF.

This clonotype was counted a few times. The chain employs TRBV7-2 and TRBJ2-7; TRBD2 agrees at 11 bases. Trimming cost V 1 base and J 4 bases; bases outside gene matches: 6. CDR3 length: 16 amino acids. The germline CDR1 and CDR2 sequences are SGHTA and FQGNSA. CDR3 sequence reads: CASSLVGTSGEYEQYF. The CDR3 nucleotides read TGTGCCAGCAGCTTAGTCGGGACTAGCGGAGAGTACGAGCAGTACTTC.

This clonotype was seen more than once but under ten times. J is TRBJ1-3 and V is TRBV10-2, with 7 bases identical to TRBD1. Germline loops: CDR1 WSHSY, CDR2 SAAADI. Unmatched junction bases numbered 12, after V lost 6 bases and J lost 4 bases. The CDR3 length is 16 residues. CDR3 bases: TGCGCCAGCAGCTACCGGGACAGAGGGCTCGGAAACACCATATATTTT. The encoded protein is CASSYRDRGLGNTIYF.

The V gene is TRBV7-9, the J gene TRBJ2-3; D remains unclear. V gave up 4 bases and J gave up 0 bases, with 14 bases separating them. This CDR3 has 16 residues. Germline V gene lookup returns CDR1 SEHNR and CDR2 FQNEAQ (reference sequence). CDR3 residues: CASSWGRPTSTDTQYF. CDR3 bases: TGTGCCAGCAGCTGGGGTCGGCCTACAAGCACAGATACGCAGTATTTT.

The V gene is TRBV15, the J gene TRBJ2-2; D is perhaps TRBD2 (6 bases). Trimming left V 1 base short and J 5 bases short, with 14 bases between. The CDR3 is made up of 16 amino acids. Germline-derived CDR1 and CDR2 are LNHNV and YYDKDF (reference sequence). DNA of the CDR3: TGTGCCACCAGCAGAGGATCGGCTAGCGTGACCGGGGAGCTGTTTTTT. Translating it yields CATSRGSASVTGELFF. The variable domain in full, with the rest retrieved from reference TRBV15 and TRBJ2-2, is DAMVIQNPRYQVTQFGKPVTLSCSQTLNHNVMYWYQQKSSQAPKLLFHYYDKDFNNEADTPDNFQSRRPNTSFCFLDIRSPGLGDTAMYLCATSRGSASVTGELFFGEGSRLTVL.

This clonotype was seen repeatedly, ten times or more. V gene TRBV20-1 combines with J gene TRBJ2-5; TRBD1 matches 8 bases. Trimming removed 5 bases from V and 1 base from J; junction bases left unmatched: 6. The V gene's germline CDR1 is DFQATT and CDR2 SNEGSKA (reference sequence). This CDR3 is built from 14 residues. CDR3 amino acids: CSAEGGTGQETQYF. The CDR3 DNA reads TGCAGTGCTGAGGGCGGGACAGGCCAAGAGACCCAGTACTTC.

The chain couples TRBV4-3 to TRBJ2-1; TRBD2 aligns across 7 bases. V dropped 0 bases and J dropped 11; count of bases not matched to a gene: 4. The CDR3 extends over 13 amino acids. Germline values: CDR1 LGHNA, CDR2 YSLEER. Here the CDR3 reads CASSQEGREKQFF. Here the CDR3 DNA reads TGCGCCAGCAGCCAAGAAGGGAGGGAGAAGCAGTTCTTC.

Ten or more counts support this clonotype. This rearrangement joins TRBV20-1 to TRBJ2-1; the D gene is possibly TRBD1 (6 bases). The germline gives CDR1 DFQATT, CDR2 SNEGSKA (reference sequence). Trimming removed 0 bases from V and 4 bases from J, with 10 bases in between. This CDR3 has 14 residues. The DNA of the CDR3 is TGCAGTGCTAGAGATTCCCAGGGGTACAATGAGCAGTTCTTC. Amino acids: CSARDSQGYNEQFF.

This CDR3 reads CASLARGSGRLEQYF. The DNA of the CDR3 is TGTGCCAGCCTAGCTCGCGGTAGCGGGAGGCTCGAGCAGTACTTC. V usage is TRBV21-1 and J usage is TRBJ2-7; the D call of TRBD2 is as the table states it, not checked on the DNA. TRBV21-1 is marked as a pseudogene. This CDR3 region has 15 residues.

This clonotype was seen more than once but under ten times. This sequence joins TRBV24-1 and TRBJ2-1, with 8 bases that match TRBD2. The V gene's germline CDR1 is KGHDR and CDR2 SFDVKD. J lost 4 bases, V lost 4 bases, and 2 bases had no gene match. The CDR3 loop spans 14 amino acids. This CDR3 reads CATSESGGYNEQFF. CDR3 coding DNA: TGTGCCACCAGTGAGAGCGGGGGATACAATGAGCAGTTCTTC.

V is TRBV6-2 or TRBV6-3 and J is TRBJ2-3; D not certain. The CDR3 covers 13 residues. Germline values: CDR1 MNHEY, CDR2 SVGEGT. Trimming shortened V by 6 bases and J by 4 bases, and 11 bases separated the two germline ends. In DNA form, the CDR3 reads TGTGCCAGCAGCAACCCAAATTCAGATACGCAGTATTTT. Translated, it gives CASSNPNSDTQYF.

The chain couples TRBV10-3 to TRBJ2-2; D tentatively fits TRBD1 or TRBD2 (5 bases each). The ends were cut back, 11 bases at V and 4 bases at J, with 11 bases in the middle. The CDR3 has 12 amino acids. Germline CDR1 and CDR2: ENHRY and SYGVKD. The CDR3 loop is CAAARGTGELFF. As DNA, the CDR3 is TGTGCCGCAGCGAGGGGCACCGGGGAGCTGTTTTTT.

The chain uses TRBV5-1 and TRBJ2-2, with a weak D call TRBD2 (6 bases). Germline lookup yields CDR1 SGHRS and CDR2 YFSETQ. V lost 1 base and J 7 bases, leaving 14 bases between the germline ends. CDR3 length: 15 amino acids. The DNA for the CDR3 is TGCGCCAGCAGCTTGTTGACGGGAGAACACGGGGAGCTGTTTTTT. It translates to CASSLLTGEHGELFF.

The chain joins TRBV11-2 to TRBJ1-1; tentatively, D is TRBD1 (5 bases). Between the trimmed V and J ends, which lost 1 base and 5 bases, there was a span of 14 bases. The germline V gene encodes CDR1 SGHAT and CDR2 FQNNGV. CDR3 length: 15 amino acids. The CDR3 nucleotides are TGTGCCAGCAGCTTAGGGGTGGGGGTAGGGACTGAAGCTTTCTTT. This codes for CASSLGVGVGTEAFF.

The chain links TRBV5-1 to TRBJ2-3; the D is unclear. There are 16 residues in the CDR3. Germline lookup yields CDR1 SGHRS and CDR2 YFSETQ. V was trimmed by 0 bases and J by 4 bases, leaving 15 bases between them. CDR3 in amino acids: CASSLGSAGVADTQYF. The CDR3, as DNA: TGCGCCAGCAGCTTGGGATCAGCCGGAGTAGCAGATACGCAGTATTTT.

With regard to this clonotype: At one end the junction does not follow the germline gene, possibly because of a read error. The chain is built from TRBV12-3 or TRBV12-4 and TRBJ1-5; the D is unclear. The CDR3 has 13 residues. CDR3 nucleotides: TGTGCCAGCAGTTCCCGTTGGAATCAGCCCCCGCATTTT. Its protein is CASSSRWNQPPHF.